Listed below are T cell receptor beta chains from one sample, sequenced in a study of blood T cell repertoires in COVID-19. Sequencing was performed with immunoSEQ multiplex PCR; in TCRdb, only in-frame clones are kept and a portion is missing. This sample has tens of thousands of clones, with about 79% found just once. Input material: peripheral blood. These receptors originate from a man older than 75 with COVID-19, enrolled during active disease. CDR3s include the opening cysteine and the closing phenylalanine or tryptophan. Fields, in order: D gene, V gene, clone size, J gene, CDR3 DNA, CDR3 protein. A D gene is named only where the DNA matches it firmly. Clone size is not always given. Where it is, it says once, few, many or a class for expanded clones.

D gene: TRBD1; V gene: TRBV5-1; clone size: .; J gene: TRBJ2-1; CDR3 DNA: TGCGCCAGCAGCCACGGGACAGTTAACGATGAGCAGTTCTTC; CDR3 protein: CASSHGTVNDEQFF
D gene: TRBD2; V gene: TRBV3-1/TRBV3-2; clone size: few; J gene: TRBJ2-2; CDR3 DNA: TGTGCCAGCAGCCATAGGGGGCTAGCGGGAGACACCGGGGAGCTGTTTTTT; CDR3 protein: CASSHRGLAGDTGELFF
D gene: TRBD1; V gene: TRBV25-1; clone size: .; J gene: TRBJ1-3; CDR3 DNA: TGTGCCAGCAGTGATCGGCAGGGGGCAGGAAACACCATATATTTT; CDR3 protein: CASSDRQGAGNTIYF
D gene: .; V gene: TRBV10-1; clone size: .; J gene: TRBJ1-1; CDR3 DNA: TGCGCCAGCCGAAATACGGGGTACACTGAAGCTTTCTTT; CDR3 protein: CASRNTGYTEAFF
D gene: .; V gene: TRBV5-1; clone size: .; J gene: TRBJ2-6; CDR3 DNA: TGCGCCAGTAGGATTGGGGGCGGTGGGGCCAACGTCCTGACTTTC; CDR3 protein: CASRIGGGGANVLTF
D gene: TRBD1; V gene: TRBV5-1; clone size: .; J gene: TRBJ1-1; CDR3 DNA: TGCGCCAGCAGCTTACAGGGGGCGAACACTGAAGCTTTCTTT; CDR3 protein: CASSLQGANTEAFF
D gene: .; V gene: TRBV6-5; clone size: .; J gene: TRBJ1-1; CDR3 DNA: TGTGCCAGCCAAACAGGGATCACTGAAGCTTTCTTT; CDR3 protein: CASQTGITEAFF
D gene: TRBD1; V gene: TRBV7-3; clone size: few; J gene: TRBJ1-1; CDR3 DNA: TGTGCCAGCAGCTCGCCCGGGACAGGGAACACTGAAGCTTTCTTT; CDR3 protein: CASSSPGTGNTEAFF
D gene: TRBD2; V gene: TRBV4-3; clone size: .; J gene: TRBJ2-2; CDR3 DNA: TGCGCCAGCAGCCAAGAGGCGACTAGCAAAATTAACACCGGGGAGCTGTTTTTT; CDR3 protein: CASSQEATSKINTGELFF
D gene: TRBD2; V gene: TRBV5-6; clone size: .; J gene: TRBJ2-1; CDR3 DNA: TGTGCCAGCAGCTTCGGAGGTCCACTAGCGCCCTACAATGAGCAGTTCTTC; CDR3 protein: CASSFGGPLAPYNEQFF